This T cell receptor (beta chain) was observed in a study of PD-1 blockade in mismatch repair-deficient tumors. Study background: Patients had around 11 mismatch repair-deficient cancer types, all previously treated and progressing.

Remarks on this clone: What it recognizes is unknown.

The protocol was immunoSEQ multiplex PCR, while the TCRdb copy is restricted to in-frame clones and leaves out a portion. Counted here are about 16,000 clones, almost 85% occurring once; the ten biggest clones make up 17%. Every patient had mismatch repair deficiency by PCR or immunohistochemistry. TCR sequencing covered a few patients who responded to pembrolizumab. Study findings and constraints: Rapid post-treatment expansion, then contraction, generally preceding radiologic response, marked tumor-resident clones.

The sample in question was PBMCs, obtained before pembrolizumab treatment. The sequence was collected from an adult with mismatch repair-deficient cancer.

CDR3 sequence reads: CASSEELAGSYEQYF. The DNA for the CDR3 is TGTGCCAGCAGTGAAGAACTAGCGGGCTCCTACGAGCAGTACTTC. V gene TRBV6-1 combines with J gene TRBJ2-7; 9 positions match TRBD2. V trimming: 1 base; J trimming: 0 bases; junction bases outside the gene matches: 1. The CDR3 is made up of 15 amino acids. The germline V gene has CDR1 MNHNS and CDR2 SASEGT.